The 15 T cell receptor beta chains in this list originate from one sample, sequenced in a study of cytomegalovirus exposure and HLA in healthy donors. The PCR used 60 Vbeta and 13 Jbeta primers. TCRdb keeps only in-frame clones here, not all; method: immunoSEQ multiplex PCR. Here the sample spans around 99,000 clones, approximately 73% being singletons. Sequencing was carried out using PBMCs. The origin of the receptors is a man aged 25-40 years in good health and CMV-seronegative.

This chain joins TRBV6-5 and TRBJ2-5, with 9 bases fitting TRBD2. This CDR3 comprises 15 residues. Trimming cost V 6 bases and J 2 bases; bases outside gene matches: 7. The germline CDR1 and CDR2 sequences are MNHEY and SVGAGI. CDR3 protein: CASSLSGGTQETQYF. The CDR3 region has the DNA TGTGCCAGCAGCCTAAGCGGGGGGACTCAAGAGACCCAGTACTTC.

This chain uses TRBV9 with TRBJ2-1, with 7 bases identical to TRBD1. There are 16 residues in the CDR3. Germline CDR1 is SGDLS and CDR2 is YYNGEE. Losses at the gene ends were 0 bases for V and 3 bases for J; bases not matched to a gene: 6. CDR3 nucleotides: TGTGCCAGCAGCGTAGGACAGGGATTTCGCTACAATGAGCAGTTCTTC. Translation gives CASSVGQGFRYNEQFF.

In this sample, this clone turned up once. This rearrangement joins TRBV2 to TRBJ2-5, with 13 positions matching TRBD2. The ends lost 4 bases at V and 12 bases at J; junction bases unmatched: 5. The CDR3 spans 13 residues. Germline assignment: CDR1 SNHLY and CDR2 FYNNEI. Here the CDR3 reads CASSGLAGGPEYF. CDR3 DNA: TGTGCCAGCAGTGGACTAGCGGGGGGCCCGGAGTACTTC.

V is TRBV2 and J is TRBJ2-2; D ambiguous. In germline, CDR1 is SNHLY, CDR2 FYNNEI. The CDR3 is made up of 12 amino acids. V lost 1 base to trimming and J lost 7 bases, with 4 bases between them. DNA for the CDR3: TGTGCCAGCAGTGAAGATATCGGGGAGCTGTTTTTT. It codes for CASSEDIGELFF.

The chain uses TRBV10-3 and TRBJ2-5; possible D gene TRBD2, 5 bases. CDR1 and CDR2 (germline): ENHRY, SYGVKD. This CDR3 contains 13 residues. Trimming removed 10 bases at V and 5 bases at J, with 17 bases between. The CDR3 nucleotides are TGTGCCACCCGGCCGAGGGTGGTCGAGACCCAGTACTTC. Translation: CATRPRVVETQYF.

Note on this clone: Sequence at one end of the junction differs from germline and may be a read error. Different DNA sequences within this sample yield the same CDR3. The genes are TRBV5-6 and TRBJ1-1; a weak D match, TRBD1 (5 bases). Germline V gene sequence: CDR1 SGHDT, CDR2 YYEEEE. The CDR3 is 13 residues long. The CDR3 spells CASSPGLNTEAFF. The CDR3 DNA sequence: TGTGCCAGCAGCCCAGGGTTGAACACCGAAGCTTTCTTT.

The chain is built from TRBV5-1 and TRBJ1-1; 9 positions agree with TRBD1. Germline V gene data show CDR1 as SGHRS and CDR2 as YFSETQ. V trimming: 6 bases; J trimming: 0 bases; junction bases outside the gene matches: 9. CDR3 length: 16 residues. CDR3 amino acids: CASNTGTGSMNTEAFF. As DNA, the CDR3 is TGCGCCAGCAACACCGGGACAGGGTCCATGAACACTGAAGCTTTCTTT.

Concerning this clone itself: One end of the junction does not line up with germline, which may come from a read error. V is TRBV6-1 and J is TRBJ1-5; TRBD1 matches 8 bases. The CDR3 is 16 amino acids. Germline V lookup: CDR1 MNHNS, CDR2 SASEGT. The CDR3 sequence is CASSAWTGSAYQPQNF. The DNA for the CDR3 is TGTGCCAGCAGTGCCTGGACAGGGTCGGCCTATCAGCCCCAGAATTTT.

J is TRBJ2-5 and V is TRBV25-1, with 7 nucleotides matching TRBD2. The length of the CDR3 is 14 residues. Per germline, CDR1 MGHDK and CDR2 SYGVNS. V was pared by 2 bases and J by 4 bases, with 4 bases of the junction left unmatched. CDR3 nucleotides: TGTGCCAGCAGTGAAGGCGGGAGTACAGAGACCCAGTACTTC. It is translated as CASSEGGSTETQYF.

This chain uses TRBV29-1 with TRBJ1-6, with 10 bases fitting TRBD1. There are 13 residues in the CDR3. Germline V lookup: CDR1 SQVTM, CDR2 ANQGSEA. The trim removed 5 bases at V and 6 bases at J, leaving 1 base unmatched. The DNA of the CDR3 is TGCAGCGTTAGGACAGGGGGTAATTCACCCCTCCACTTT. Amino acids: CSVRTGGNSPLHF.

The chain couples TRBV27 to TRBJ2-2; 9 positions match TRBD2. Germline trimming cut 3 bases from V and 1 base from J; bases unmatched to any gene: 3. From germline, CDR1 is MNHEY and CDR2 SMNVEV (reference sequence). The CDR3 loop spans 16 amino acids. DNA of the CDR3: TGTGCCAGCAGTTTCGGGACTAGCCTGAACACCGGGGAGCTGTTTTTT. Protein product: CASSFGTSLNTGELFF.

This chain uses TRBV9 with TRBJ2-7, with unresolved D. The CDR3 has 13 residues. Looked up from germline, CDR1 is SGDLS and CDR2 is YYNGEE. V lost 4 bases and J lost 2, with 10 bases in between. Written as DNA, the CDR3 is TGTGCCAGCAGCCGTGATGGGCCCTACGAGCAGTACTTC. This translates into CASSRDGPYEQYF.

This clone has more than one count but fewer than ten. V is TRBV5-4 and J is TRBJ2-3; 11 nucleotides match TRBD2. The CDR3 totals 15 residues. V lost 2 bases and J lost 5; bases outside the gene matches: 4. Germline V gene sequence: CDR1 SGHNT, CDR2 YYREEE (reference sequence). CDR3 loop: CASSLLAGEGDTQYF. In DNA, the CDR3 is TGTGCCAGCAGCTTACTAGCGGGAGAGGGAGATACGCAGTATTTT.

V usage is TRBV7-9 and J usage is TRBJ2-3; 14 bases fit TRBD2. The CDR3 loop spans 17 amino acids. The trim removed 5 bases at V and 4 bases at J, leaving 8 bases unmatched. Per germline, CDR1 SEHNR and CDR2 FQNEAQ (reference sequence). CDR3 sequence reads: CASSQGLAGVGADTQYF. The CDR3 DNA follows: TGTGCCAGCAGCCAGGGACTAGCGGGGGTAGGAGCAGATACGCAGTATTTT.

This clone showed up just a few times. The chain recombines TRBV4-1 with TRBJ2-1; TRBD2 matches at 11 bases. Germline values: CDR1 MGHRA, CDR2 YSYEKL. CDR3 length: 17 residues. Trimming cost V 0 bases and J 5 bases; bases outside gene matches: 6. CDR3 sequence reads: CASSQDWGTSGDNEQFF. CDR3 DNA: TGCGCCAGCAGCCAAGATTGGGGGACTAGCGGAGACAATGAGCAGTTCTTC.